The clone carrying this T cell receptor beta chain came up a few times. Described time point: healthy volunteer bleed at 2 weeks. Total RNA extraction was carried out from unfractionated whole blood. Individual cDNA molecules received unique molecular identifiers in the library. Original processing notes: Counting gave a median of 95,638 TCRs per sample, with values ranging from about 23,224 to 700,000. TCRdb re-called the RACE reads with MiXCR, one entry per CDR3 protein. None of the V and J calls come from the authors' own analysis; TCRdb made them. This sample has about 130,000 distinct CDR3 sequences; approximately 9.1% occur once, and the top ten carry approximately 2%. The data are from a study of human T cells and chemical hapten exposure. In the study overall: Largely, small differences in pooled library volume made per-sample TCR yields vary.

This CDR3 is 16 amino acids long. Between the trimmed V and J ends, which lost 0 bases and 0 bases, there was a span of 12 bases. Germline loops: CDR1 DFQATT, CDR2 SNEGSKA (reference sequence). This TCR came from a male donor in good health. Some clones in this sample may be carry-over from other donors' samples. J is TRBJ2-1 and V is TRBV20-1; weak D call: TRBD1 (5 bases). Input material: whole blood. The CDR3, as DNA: TGCAGTGCTAGAGATCAGGGCGGAAGCTCCTACAATGAGCAGTTCTTC. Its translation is CSARDQGGSSYNEQFF.